The 32 T cell receptor beta chains reported below all come from one sample, sequenced in a study of blood T cell repertoires in COVID-19. Assay used: immunoSEQ multiplex PCR; TCRdb lists only in-frame clones, some missing. The data hold about 250,000 clones, with around 87% observed a single time. What was sequenced was peripheral blood. These receptors originate from an older woman with COVID-19, enrolled during active disease.

The J gene is TRBJ2-5, the V gene TRBV5-6, with D possibly TRBD1 on 7 matching bases. Looked up from germline, CDR1 is SGHDT and CDR2 is YYEEEE. The CDR3 runs to 16 residues. The germline V and J ends were trimmed by 4 bases and 1 base, with 17 bases remaining between them. DNA of the CDR3: TGTGCCAGCAGCCCCGGAGGGGGCTTAGGCCAAGAGACCCAGTACTTC. Residues: CASSPGGGLGQETQYF.

This clone was observed once. The CDR3 loop reads CASSVFNNEQFF. Written as DNA, the CDR3 is TGTGCCAGCAGCGTGTTTAACAATGAGCAGTTCTTC. The gene calls are TRBV9 and TRBJ2-1; D is ambiguous. This CDR3 comprises 12 residues. V was shortened by 2 bases and J by 5 bases, with 5 bases between the two germline ends. CDR1 is SGDLS, CDR2 YYNGEE, per germline.

The chain links TRBV24-1 to TRBJ2-2; TRBD2 matches 12 bases. CDR1 and CDR2 (germline): KGHDR, SFDVKD. V was pared by 3 bases and J by 7 bases, with 8 bases of the junction left unmatched. The CDR3 length is 17 residues. CDR3 in amino acids: CATSDPYGLAGRGELFF. The CDR3 DNA is TGTGCCACCAGTGATCCTTACGGACTAGCGGGACGCGGGGAGCTGTTTTTT.

The rearrangement links TRBV5-1 to TRBJ2-2; the match to TRBD1 covers 7 bases. The V gene end was trimmed by 0 bases and the J gene end by 5 bases; junction bases not matched to a gene: 7. The germline V gene has CDR1 SGHRS and CDR2 YFSETQ. The CDR3 loop spans 16 amino acids. The CDR3 spells CASSLANDRATGELFF. For the CDR3, the DNA is TGCGCCAGCAGCTTGGCCAACGACAGGGCAACCGGGGAGCTGTTTTTT. Looking up the rest from reference TRBV5-1 and TRBJ2-2 gives the full variable domain: KAGVTQTPRYLIKTRGQQVTLSCSPISGHRSVSWYQQTPGQGLQFLFEYFSETQRNKGNFPGRFSGRQFSNSRSEMNVSTLELGDSALYLCASSLANDRATGELFFGEGSRLTVL.

CDR3 protein: CAWSRDSGWTEAFF. The CDR3 bases are TGTGCCTGGAGCAGGGACAGTGGGTGGACTGAAGCTTTCTTT. The chain couples TRBV30 to TRBJ1-1, with 7 bases lining up with TRBD1. Trimming at V came to 3 bases and at J to 5 bases, leaving 9 bases not matched to a gene. Germline V gene data show CDR1 as GTSNPN and CDR2 as SVGIG (reference sequence). This CDR3 comprises 14 residues.

J is TRBJ1-1 and V is TRBV14, with D possibly being TRBD1 (6 bases). Trimming cost V 3 bases and J 9 bases, with 17 bases left between them. From germline, CDR1 is SGHDN and CDR2 FVKESK. The CDR3 loop spans 14 amino acids. The CDR3 loop is CASSHPEVTGKAFF. In DNA, the CDR3 is TGTGCCAGCAGCCATCCTGAGGTCACAGGGAAAGCTTTCTTT.

The J gene is TRBJ1-1, the V gene TRBV5-1, with TRBD1 as a possible D gene (6 bases). The CDR3 runs to 15 residues. CDR1 is SGHRS, CDR2 YFSETQ, per germline. V was pared by 3 bases and J by 5 bases, with 17 bases between. This chain's CDR3 is CASSSYQGQGTEAFF. CDR3 nucleotide sequence: TGCGCCAGCAGCTCGTACCAGGGGCAGGGGACTGAAGCTTTCTTT.

The J gene is TRBJ2-7, the V gene TRBV4-3; TRBD1 agrees at 8 bases. Losses at the gene ends were 4 bases for V and 3 bases for J; bases not matched to a gene: 5. Per germline, CDR1 LGHNA and CDR2 YSLEER. The CDR3 is 14 amino acids. CDR3 protein: CASSRDRSIYEQYF. The CDR3 bases are TGCGCCAGCAGCCGGGACAGGTCAATCTACGAGCAGTACTTC.

This rearrangement joins TRBV6-5 to TRBJ1-2; 7 positions match TRBD1. Germline V lookup: CDR1 MNHEY, CDR2 SVGAGI. The CDR3 consists of 14 residues. V was clipped by 6 bases and J by 3 bases; unmatched bases: 7. The CDR3 DNA follows: TGTGCCAGCAGGAAACAGGGGAAAGACTATGGCTACACCTTC. This translates into CASRKQGKDYGYTF.

This chain links TRBV6-5 with TRBJ2-1, with TRBD1 identical over 7 bases. The J segment lost 5 bases and the V segment lost 6 bases, leaving 10 bases of the junction unmatched. There are 15 residues in the CDR3. The germline CDR1 and CDR2 sequences are MNHEY and SVGAGI. This CDR3 reads CASSPTGSSHNEQFF. In DNA, the CDR3 is TGTGCCAGCAGCCCGACAGGGTCCTCGCACAATGAGCAGTTCTTC.

V gene TRBV29-1 combines with J gene TRBJ1-2; the D is unclear. This CDR3 region has 13 residues. V was pared by 5 bases and J by 6 bases, with 16 bases between. Germline CDR1 reads SQVTM; CDR2 reads ANQGSEA. The CDR3 sequence: CSVRKPSEDGYTF. CDR3 sequence (DNA): TGCAGCGTTAGGAAGCCGTCTGAGGATGGCTACACCTTC.

This rearrangement joins TRBV10-1 to TRBJ1-1; unclear D gene. Deletions cut 3 bases from V and 0 bases from J, with 11 bases between. Germline values: CDR1 WNHNN, CDR2 SYGVQD (reference sequence). There are 15 residues in the CDR3. CDR3 coding DNA: TGCGCCAGCAGTGACGAGGTCAAATTGAACACTGAAGCTTTCTTT. Its protein is CASSDEVKLNTEAFF.

V is TRBV27 and J is TRBJ1-6, with TRBD1 matching 9 bases. Germline CDR1 reads MNHEY; CDR2 reads SMNVEV (reference sequence). This CDR3 has 15 residues. V lost 6 bases to trimming and J lost 6 bases; unmatched junction nucleotides: 6. The CDR3 DNA reads TGTGCCAGCAGCCACAGGGGGCTAGGTAATTCACCCCTCCACTTT. Translation gives CASSHRGLGNSPLHF.

V usage is TRBV23-1 and J usage is TRBJ2-7; TRBD1 aligns across 7 bases. TRBV23-1 is an ORF, and what it does is uncertain. Trimming at V came to 2 bases and at J to 0 bases, leaving 10 bases not matched to a gene. The CDR3 loop spans 17 amino acids. The CDR3 protein is CASSQPLGQTLSYEQYF. CDR3 bases: TGCGCCAGCAGTCAACCCCTGGGACAGACACTCTCCTACGAGCAGTACTTC.

V and J are TRBV6-1 and TRBJ1-1; TRBD1 matches at 10 bases. The CDR3 sequence is 14 residues long. Germline V gives CDR1 MNHNS, CDR2 SASEGT. Trimming removed 1 base from V and 6 bases from J; junction bases left unmatched: 2. The CDR3 here is CASSEGDRGPEAFF. The CDR3 nucleotides are TGTGCCAGCAGTGAAGGGGACAGGGGTCCTGAAGCTTTCTTT.

The rearrangement joins TRBV6-6 to TRBJ2-7; 10 nucleotides agree with TRBD1. This CDR3 has 14 residues. With V trimmed by 6 bases and J by 2 bases, 4 bases remained unmatched. Per the germline V gene, CDR1 is MNHNY and CDR2 is SVGAGI (reference sequence). CDR3 region: CASRPGTGAYEQYF. As DNA, the CDR3 is TGTGCCAGCAGGCCCGGGACAGGGGCCTACGAGCAGTACTTC.

The chain employs TRBV19 and TRBJ2-2, with 10 bases aligning to TRBD2. Germline CDR1 and CDR2: LNHDA and SQIVND (reference sequence). V was clipped by 0 bases and J by 4 bases; unmatched bases: 2. The CDR3 is 16 residues long. The CDR3 DNA is TGTGCCAGTAGTATAGATAGCGGGGGGCCCACCGGGGAGCTGTTTTTT. Residues: CASSIDSGGPTGELFF.

The chain links TRBV18 to TRBJ1-1; no definite D call. CDR3 length: 13 amino acids. The V and J ends lost 4 bases and 1 base respectively, with 7 bases between them. CDR1 is KGHSH and CDR2 is LQKENI in the germline V gene. The CDR3 protein is CASSQTRNTEAFF. CDR3 nucleotides: TGTGCCAGCTCACAAACAAGGAACACTGAAGCTTTCTTT.

The CDR3: CASSYASGVIDEQFF. CDR3 sequence (DNA): TGTGCCAGCAGTTACGCTAGCGGGGTTATTGATGAGCAGTTCTTC. The chain is built from TRBV6-2 or TRBV6-3 and TRBJ2-1; 9 bases match TRBD2. The CDR3 length is 15 residues. Losses at the gene ends were 2 bases for V and 8 bases for J; bases not matched to a gene: 7. In germline, CDR1 is MNHEY, CDR2 SVGEGT.

The V gene is TRBV6-5, the J gene TRBJ2-7, with 10 bases aligning to TRBD1. The V gene end was trimmed by 7 bases and the J gene end by 5 bases; junction bases not matched to a gene: 8. This CDR3 has 14 residues. The germline V gene encodes CDR1 MNHEY and CDR2 SVGAGI. The DNA of the CDR3 is TGTGCCAGCACCACCGGGACAGGGGTAAACGAGCAGTACTTC. This sequence encodes CASTTGTGVNEQYF.

This clone was picked up one time. This sequence joins TRBV5-1 and TRBJ1-5, with 9 bases that match TRBD1. The CDR3 covers 17 residues. V lost 4 bases to trimming and J lost 6 bases; unmatched junction nucleotides: 14. Germline assignment: CDR1 SGHRS and CDR2 YFSETQ. CDR3 in amino acids: CASSPGRTGDDSQPQHF. CDR3 nucleotide sequence: TGCGCCAGCAGCCCGGGGCGGACAGGGGATGACAGTCAGCCCCAGCATTTT.

In regard to this clone: The same CDR3 arises from other DNA sequences in this sample as well. The rearrangement links TRBV4-2 to TRBJ2-1, with 9 bases that match TRBD2. Germline loops: CDR1 LGHNA, CDR2 YNFKEQ. The CDR3 has 16 amino acids. V lost 3 bases to trimming and J lost 0 bases; unmatched junction nucleotides: 3. CDR3 bases: TGTGCCAGCAGCCAGACTAGCGGAGACTCCTACAATGAGCAGTTCTTC. This gives the protein CASSQTSGDSYNEQFF.

The V and J genes are TRBV25-1 and TRBJ1-6; 12 bases match TRBD1. Per the germline V gene, CDR1 is MGHDK and CDR2 is SYGVNS. The length of the CDR3 is 16 residues. J was trimmed by 8 bases and V by 8 bases; bases with no gene match: 10. CDR3: CASGETGTGGYSPLHF. As DNA, the CDR3 is TGTGCCAGCGGGGAAACCGGGACAGGGGGCTATTCACCCCTCCACTTT.

The rearrangement uses TRBV30 and TRBJ2-7; 8 nucleotides match TRBD1. This CDR3 is 13 amino acids long. Trimming took 3 bases from V and 5 from J; bases not matched to a gene: 6. CDR1 and CDR2 from the germline V gene are GTSNPN and SVGIG (reference sequence). CDR3 amino acids: CAWRRQGINEQYF. As DNA, the CDR3 is TGTGCCTGGAGGAGACAGGGGATCAACGAGCAGTACTTC.

This clone has a handful of counts. CDR3 protein: CASSFGTEYGYTF. The CDR3 nucleotides are TGCGCCAGCAGCTTTGGGACTGAATATGGCTACACCTTC. The chain is built from TRBV5-1 and TRBJ1-2, with D perhaps matching TRBD1 (5 bases). Between the trimmed V and J ends, which lost 2 bases and 5 bases, there was a span of 10 bases. Per the germline V gene, CDR1 is SGHRS and CDR2 is YFSETQ. There are 13 residues in the CDR3.

This chain links TRBV29-1 with TRBJ2-7; D might be TRBD1 (6 bases). The V end lost 5 bases, the J end lost 0 bases, and 14 bases lay between the germline ends. Looked up from germline, CDR1 is SQVTM and CDR2 is ANQGSEA. CDR3 length: 14 residues. The CDR3 DNA reads TGCAGCGTTCGGGTCACAGGGAGCTCCTACGAGCAGTACTTC. It translates to CSVRVTGSSYEQYF.

The chain carries TRBV27 and TRBJ2-7; 9 nucleotides agree with TRBD1. This CDR3 region has 13 residues. Germline V lookup: CDR1 MNHEY, CDR2 SMNVEV (reference sequence). V dropped 8 bases and J dropped 4; count of bases not matched to a gene: 6. CDR3: CASGHRGQYEQYF. The CDR3, as DNA: TGTGCCAGCGGACACAGGGGGCAGTACGAGCAGTACTTC.

This clone showed up just once. The chain employs TRBV7-2 and TRBJ1-5; no definite D call. Germline CDR1 SGHTA, CDR2 FQGNSA. The V gene lost 3 bases and the J gene lost 2 bases, with 11 bases spanning the gap. The CDR3 loop spans 15 amino acids. In DNA form, the CDR3 reads TGTGCCAGCAGCTTGTCGTTCCAGGGCAATCAGCCCCAGCATTTT. Translated, it gives CASSLSFQGNQPQHF. Looking up the rest from reference TRBV7-2 and TRBJ1-5 gives the full variable domain: GAGVSQSPSNKVTEKGKDVELRCDPISGHTALYWYRQSLGQGLEFLIYFQGNSAPDKSGLPSDRFSAERTGGSVSTLTIQRTQQEDSAVYLCASSLSFQGNQPQHFGDGTRLSIL.

The gene calls are TRBV15 and TRBJ1-1, with D possibly being TRBD1 (6 bases). The germline gives CDR1 LNHNV, CDR2 YYDKDF (reference sequence). With 3 bases removed from V and 10 bases from J, the gap between germline ends came to 12 bases. The CDR3 loop spans 12 amino acids. In DNA form, the CDR3 reads TGTGCCACCAGCAGGGAAACAGGGCCAGCTTTCTTT. It is translated as CATSRETGPAFF.

This chain links TRBV5-4 with TRBJ1-1; TRBD1 matches 8 bases. Germline-derived CDR1 and CDR2 are SGHNT and YYREEE (reference sequence). The CDR3 spans 16 residues. Losses at the gene ends were 4 bases for V and 1 base for J; bases not matched to a gene: 9. Here the CDR3 reads CASSPIGQGKNTEAFF. DNA for the CDR3: TGTGCCAGCAGCCCGATCGGACAGGGAAAGAACACTGAAGCTTTCTTT.

This chain uses TRBV4-3 with TRBJ1-4; the match to TRBD1 covers 11 bases. There are 16 residues in the CDR3. CDR1 LGHNA and CDR2 YSLEER come from the germline V gene. V lost 0 bases to trimming and J lost 8 bases; unmatched junction nucleotides: 5. The CDR3 region has the DNA TGCGCCAGCAGCCAAGATGGGACAGGGGGAGGCGAAAAACTGTTTTTT. It encodes CASSQDGTGGGEKLFF.

This chain uses TRBV7-3 with TRBJ1-2; 9 positions match TRBD1. With V trimmed by 6 bases and J by 9 bases, 14 bases remained unmatched. Germline V gives CDR1 SGHTA, CDR2 FQGTGA. This CDR3 has 15 amino acids. CDR3 nucleotides: TGTGCCAGCAGACGAGACGGGACAGGGTCGTCTAGCTACACCTTC. Encoded protein: CASRRDGTGSSSYTF.